These 31 T cell receptor beta chains were all obtained from the same sample, sequenced in a study of blood T cell repertoires in COVID-19 (dated by TCRdb to about 2020). The library relied on the immunoSEQ multiplex PCR assay. TCRdb stores this immuneACCESS table with in-frame sequences only. Part of the clones is absent; in the studies checked, under half of the shortfall reflects unresolved V genes, and no reason is known for the rest. Recorded for this sample are about 74,000 clones; roughly 84% of them occurred a single time. The leading ten clones occupy less than 3% of the sample. Sequencing used peripheral blood. The receptors were sampled from a man between 70 and 80 years old with active or convalescent COVID-19.

V gene TRBV28 combines with J gene TRBJ1-6, with 8 bases lining up with TRBD1. J gave up 10 bases and V 7 bases, and 12 bases lay outside the gene matches. In germline, CDR1 is MDHEN, CDR2 SYDVKM. This CDR3 spans 15 amino acids. CDR3 in amino acids: CASTRLGTGQSPLHF. The DNA for the CDR3 is TGTGCCAGCACCCGGCTCGGGACAGGTCAATCACCCCTCCACTTT.

The CDR3 is CASSSTGGVQPQHF. CDR3 DNA: TGTGCCAGCAGTTCGACAGGGGGTGTTCAGCCCCAGCATTTT. The chain employs TRBV6-5 and TRBJ1-5, with 9 bases aligning to TRBD1. Trimming cost V 4 bases and J 6 bases; bases outside gene matches: 4. Germline V gives CDR1 MNHEY, CDR2 SVGAGI. The CDR3 length is 14 residues.

The J gene is TRBJ1-5, the V gene TRBV30, with TRBD1 as a possible D gene (5 bases). Trimming took 3 bases from V and 5 from J, leaving 14 bases between them. Germline V gene data show CDR1 as GTSNPN and CDR2 as SVGIG (reference sequence). The CDR3 covers 14 residues. The CDR3 DNA reads as TGTGCCTGGAGGGGGCCGGGAGAATATCAGCCCCAGCATTTT. It encodes CAWRGPGEYQPQHF.

The chain joins TRBV7-3 to TRBJ2-3, with TRBD1 matching over 10 bases. There are 15 residues in the CDR3. V lost 5 bases to trimming and J lost 3 bases; unmatched junction nucleotides: 5. Germline V gives CDR1 SGHTA, CDR2 FQGTGA. The CDR3 spells CASSLTGGGTDTQYF. CDR3 nucleotides: TGTGCCAGCAGCCTGACAGGGGGCGGGACAGATACGCAGTATTTT. Variable domain in full (rest from reference TRBV7-3 and TRBJ2-3): GAGVSQTPSNKVTEKGKYVELRCDPISGHTALYWYRQSLGQGPEFLIYFQGTGAADDSGLPNDRFFAVRPEGSVSTLKIQRTERGDSAVYLCASSLTGGGTDTQYFGPGTRLTVL.

The V gene is TRBV6-6, the J gene TRBJ1-2, with TRBD1 matching 7 bases. The CDR3 sequence is 15 residues long. Germline CDR1 is MNHNY and CDR2 is SVGAGI (reference sequence). V shed 0 bases, J shed 2 bases, and the junction held 3 bases outside the gene matches. The CDR3 nucleotides read TGTGCCAGCAGTTACTCAGGACAGGCGAACTATGGCTACACCTTC. Protein product: CASSYSGQANYGYTF.

V is TRBV5-4 and J is TRBJ2-1; 11 bases align to TRBD2. This CDR3 spans 13 amino acids. Looked up from germline, CDR1 is SGHNT and CDR2 is YYREEE (reference sequence). The trim removed 6 bases at V and 8 bases at J, leaving 4 bases unmatched. The CDR3 spells CASTKTSGDEQFF. CDR3 nucleotide sequence: TGTGCCAGCACCAAGACTAGCGGGGATGAGCAGTTCTTC.

Notes on this clone: This CDR3 is also generated by other DNA sequences in the sample. The rearrangement uses TRBV2 and TRBJ1-1, with D possibly TRBD1 on 5 matching bases. The CDR3 length is 13 residues. Germline CDR1 SNHLY, CDR2 FYNNEI. V was clipped by 8 bases and J by 0 bases, with 10 bases between them. The CDR3 DNA reads as TGTGCCAGCGCCAGGGAGGTGAACACTGAAGCTTTCTTT. Translation gives CASAREVNTEAFF.

V usage is TRBV4-1 and J usage is TRBJ2-2, with TRBD2 identical over 16 bases. V shed 4 bases, J shed 6 bases, and the junction held 11 bases outside the gene matches. The CDR3 spans 19 residues. The germline CDR1 and CDR2 sequences are MGHRA and YSYEKL. The CDR3 coding sequence is TGCGCCAGCAGCCTTACCGGGACTAGCGGGAGGGCCATGGCCGGGGAGCTGTTTTTT. Protein sequence: CASSLTGTSGRAMAGELFF.

V usage is TRBV7-2 and J usage is TRBJ2-7; weak D call: TRBD2 (5 bases). This CDR3 comprises 14 residues. Germline V CDR1 and CDR2: SGHTA, FQGNSA. V dropped 2 bases and J dropped 4 bases, with 12 bases sitting between them. CDR3 sequence reads: CASSLTGNGYEQYF. CDR3 DNA: TGTGCCAGCAGCTTAACGGGGAATGGATACGAGCAGTACTTC.

The chain employs TRBV5-1 and TRBJ2-1, with TRBD2 identical over 8 bases. Germline lookup yields CDR1 SGHRS and CDR2 YFSETQ. The trim removed 6 bases at V and 2 bases at J, leaving 10 bases unmatched. The CDR3 spans 16 residues. CDR3 sequence reads: CASTPIAGKTYNEQFF. The CDR3 nucleotides read TGCGCCAGCACCCCCATAGCGGGAAAGACCTACAATGAGCAGTTCTTC.

The chain couples TRBV7-2 to TRBJ2-2; maybe TRBD2 (6 bases). CDR1 is SGHTA, CDR2 FQGNSA, per germline. Deletions cut 1 base from V and 4 bases from J, with 10 bases between. The CDR3 extends over 15 amino acids. This CDR3 reads CASSLGGALTGELFF. The CDR3 region has the DNA TGTGCCAGCAGCTTAGGCGGGGCTCTCACCGGGGAGCTGTTTTTT.

This clone has just one count. The chain links TRBV5-4 to TRBJ2-1; 8 nucleotides align to TRBD2. Germline CDR1 reads SGHNT; CDR2 reads YYREEE (reference sequence). V trimming: 0 bases; J trimming: 7 bases; junction bases outside the gene matches: 6. The CDR3 length is 15 residues. CDR3 DNA: TGTGCCAGCAGCTTGGCCGGGGTAGCGGGAAATGAGCAGTTCTTC. Translated: CASSLAGVAGNEQFF.

J is TRBJ1-2 and V is TRBV11-2, with 8 positions matching TRBD1. J gave up 7 bases and V 3 bases, and 4 bases lay outside the gene matches. This CDR3 comprises 13 residues. Germline loops: CDR1 SGHAT, CDR2 FQNNGV. CDR3 sequence (DNA): TGTGCCAGCAGCTTGGCAGGGGGCTTTGGCTACACCTTC. Protein product: CASSLAGGFGYTF.

The sample holds one count of this clone. The CDR3: CASRTTGGYGYTF. The DNA for the CDR3 is TGTGCCAGCAGGACGACAGGGGGCTATGGCTACACCTTC. The chain links TRBV27 to TRBJ1-2; 9 positions agree with TRBD1. Unmatched junction bases numbered 3, after V lost 6 bases and J lost 4 bases. In germline, CDR1 is MNHEY, CDR2 SMNVEV (reference sequence). The CDR3 consists of 13 residues.

The chain employs TRBV5-1 and TRBJ2-1; 10 nucleotides match TRBD2. The CDR3 is 14 amino acids. Trimming took 0 bases from V and 12 from J; bases not matched to a gene: 6. Germline V gene lookup returns CDR1 SGHRS and CDR2 YFSETQ. CDR3 protein: CASSLALAGAGQFF. CDR3 nucleotide sequence: TGCGCCAGCAGCTTGGCCCTAGCGGGGGCTGGGCAGTTCTTC.

In nucleotides, the CDR3 is TGTGCCAGCAGCCTCGGTTTCAACACTGAAGCTTTCTTT. This translates into CASSLGFNTEAFF. The chain uses TRBV12-3 or TRBV12-4 and TRBJ1-1, with no clear D. The CDR3 loop spans 13 amino acids. V gave up 6 bases and J gave up 2 bases, with 10 bases separating them.

The chain couples TRBV18 to TRBJ2-5; 7 bases are shared with TRBD2. This CDR3 has 15 amino acids. V lost 6 bases to trimming and J lost 6 bases; unmatched junction nucleotides: 13. CDR1 and CDR2 from the germline V gene are KGHSH and LQKENI. The CDR3 coding sequence is TGTGCCAGCTCCCCCGGGGAGGGTAGGATGAAGACCCAGTACTTC. Translating gives CASSPGEGRMKTQYF.

The rearrangement joins TRBV3-1 (or the pseudogene TRBV3-2) to TRBJ1-4; D is unclear. V was cut by 1 base and J by 6 bases, with 9 bases left in between. Germline V CDR1 and CDR2: LGHDT, YNNKEL (reference sequence). The CDR3 sequence is 14 residues long. CDR3 nucleotide sequence: TGTGCCAGCAGCCAAGCTGCGGGTTATGAAAAACTGTTTTTT. Its protein product is CASSQAAGYEKLFF.

This rearrangement joins TRBV15 to TRBJ2-7; 9 nucleotides agree with TRBD1. Germline V CDR1 and CDR2: LNHNV, YYDKDF (reference sequence). This CDR3 spans 13 amino acids. Trimming cost V 5 bases and J 6 bases; bases outside gene matches: 5. This CDR3 is CATSRDRVGEQYF. CDR3 DNA: TGTGCCACCAGCCGGGACAGGGTAGGCGAGCAGTACTTC.

This sequence joins TRBV3-1 (or the pseudogene TRBV3-2) and TRBJ2-7; 7 bases map to TRBD2. With 4 bases clipped from V and 6 bases from J, the junction kept 15 bases outside the gene matches. CDR3 length equals 16 residues. Germline-derived CDR1 and CDR2 are LGHDT and YNNKEL (reference sequence). In nucleotides, the CDR3 is TGTGCCAGCAGCCGTCGCCTCGGGGGGAAATCTTCCGAGCAGTACTTC. Translation gives CASSRRLGGKSSEQYF.

In its sample, this clone was seen once. This chain connects TRBV6-5 to TRBJ2-1, with D perhaps TRBD2 (6 bases). From germline, CDR1 is MNHEY and CDR2 SVGAGI. The CDR3 has 15 amino acids. V shed 5 bases and J shed 0 bases, with 11 bases lying between them. The CDR3 loop reads CASSKRASSYNEQFF. CDR3 bases: TGTGCCAGCAGTAAGCGGGCAAGCTCCTACAATGAGCAGTTCTTC.

The J gene is TRBJ2-1, the V gene TRBV7-9; 10 bases match TRBD2. The germline CDR1 and CDR2 sequences are SEHNR and FQNEAQ (reference sequence). The ends lost 6 bases at V and 8 bases at J; junction bases unmatched: 13. The CDR3 length is 16 residues. This CDR3 reads CASRYYSGGTWDEQFF. For the CDR3, the DNA is TGTGCCAGCAGATACTATAGCGGGGGGACCTGGGATGAGCAGTTCTTC.

The J gene is TRBJ1-6, the V gene TRBV6-6, with D maybe TRBD1 (6 bases). Trimming shortened V by 5 bases and J by 4 bases, and 12 bases separated the two germline ends. The CDR3 is made up of 15 amino acids. Germline V gives CDR1 MNHNY, CDR2 SVGAGI (reference sequence). The CDR3 DNA is TGTGCCAGCAGTGGACAAGGACAGTATAATTCACCCCTCCACTTT. Amino acid sequence: CASSGQGQYNSPLHF.

Here the CDR3 reads CASSYGTVYGYTF. CDR3 nucleotides: TGTGCCAGCAGTTATGGGACAGTCTATGGCTACACCTTC. This rearrangement joins TRBV28 to TRBJ1-2; 7 positions match TRBD1. The CDR3 loop spans 13 amino acids. With V trimmed by 4 bases and J by 4 bases, 3 bases remained unmatched. The germline gives CDR1 MDHEN, CDR2 SYDVKM.

This chain connects TRBV6-4 to TRBJ2-3; a possible D gene is TRBD1 (6 bases). From germline, CDR1 is MRHNA and CDR2 SNTAGT. CDR3 length: 14 amino acids. V was trimmed by 5 bases and J by 6 bases, leaving 15 bases between them. The CDR3: CASSLEGGGDTQYF. The CDR3 region has the DNA TGTGCCAGCAGTCTCGAAGGGGGTGGGGATACGCAGTATTTT.

This clone appeared a single time. CDR3 residues: CARSLGGLAGGPGTGELFF. The CDR3 DNA follows: TGTGCCAGAAGCTTGGGTGGGCTAGCGGGAGGGCCGGGGACCGGGGAGCTGTTTTTT. The genes are TRBV5-3 and TRBJ2-2; 12 positions match TRBD2. TRBV5-3 is placed among ORFs of uncertain function. The CDR3 spans 19 residues. V trimming: 0 bases; J trimming: 5 bases; junction bases outside the gene matches: 11.

The CDR3 nucleotides read TGCGCCAGCAGCCCCCTCGGCGGGAGAAGCACAGATACGCAGTATTTT. This codes for CASSPLGGRSTDTQYF. The chain has TRBV4-1 and TRBJ2-3; 7 nucleotides match TRBD2. The length of the CDR3 is 16 residues. Germline CDR1 is MGHRA and CDR2 is YSYEKL. The J segment lost 0 bases and the V segment lost 4 bases, leaving 7 bases of the junction unmatched.

The chain is built from TRBV11-3 and TRBJ1-4; 9 nucleotides line up with TRBD1. The CDR3 totals 14 residues. Per germline, CDR1 SGHNT and CDR2 YENEEA. J gave up 10 bases and V 11 bases, and 14 bases lay outside the gene matches. The CDR3 sequence is CARRTGAHRGKLFF. The CDR3 DNA follows: TGTGCCCGCCGGACAGGGGCTCACCGGGGAAAACTGTTTTTT.

This clone showed up just a few times. The chain is built from TRBV5-5 and TRBJ2-7, with D hard to call. The germline V gene encodes CDR1 SGHKS and CDR2 YYEKEE (reference sequence). CDR3 length: 14 residues. Between the trimmed V and J ends, which lost 0 bases and 3 bases, there was a span of 10 bases. CDR3 loop: CASSLDMGHYEQYF. For the CDR3, the DNA is TGTGCCAGCAGCTTGGATATGGGCCACTACGAGCAGTACTTC.

The chain uses TRBV5-1 and TRBJ1-2; 8 positions agree with TRBD1. The germline V gene encodes CDR1 SGHRS and CDR2 YFSETQ. The ends lost 4 bases at V and 6 bases at J; junction bases unmatched: 14. The CDR3 runs to 16 residues. CDR3 sequence: CASSLGVSGTGNGYTF. CDR3 nucleotide sequence: TGCGCCAGCAGCCTGGGCGTCTCCGGGACAGGAAATGGCTACACCTTC.

This chain joins TRBV20-1 and TRBJ2-3, with unresolved D. Per germline, CDR1 DFQATT and CDR2 SNEGSKA (reference sequence). The CDR3 totals 11 residues. Trimming removed 4 bases at V and 6 bases at J, with 8 bases between. The CDR3 here is CSATTGDTQYF. In nucleotides, the CDR3 is TGCAGTGCTACGACGGGTGATACGCAGTATTTT.